Listed below are T cell receptor beta chains from one sample, sequenced in a study of T cells in Graves' hyperthyroidism and ophthalmopathy. One entry per CDR3 protein results from TCRdb running MiXCR on the multiplex PCR reads. This table has about 600,000 distinct CDR3 sequences, around 15% appearing once. Sequencing was done on a sample of blood. Every receptor here comes from a woman in her thirties or forties with Graves' ophthalmopathy. Each CDR3 is given with its conserved first and last residue. The order of the fields is D gene, J gene, V gene, clone size, CDR3 DNA, CDR3 protein. A D gene is named only where the DNA matches it firmly. Some rows have no size entry. The others give once, few or many, or a class for an expanded clone.

TRBD2,TRBJ2-6,TRBV4-2,.,TGTGCCAGCAGCCAAGATTTAGCGGGGGGTATCCTCTCTGGGGCCAACGTCCTGACTTTC,CASSQDLAGGILSGANVLTF
.,TRBJ2-6,TRBV2,many,TGTGCCAGCAGTGAGTGGAGCGGGCTCTCTGGGGCCAACGTCCTGACTTTC,CASSEWSGLSGANVLTF
TRBD1,TRBJ2-7,TRBV5-1,many,TGCGCCAGCAGCCCACCGGGACAGGGCCCTTACGAGCAGTACTTC,CASSPPGQGPYEQYF
.,TRBJ2-5,TRBV28,few,TGTGCCAGCGGGGGGACAGCACCCCAAGAGACCCAGTACTTC,CASGGTAPQETQYF
.,TRBJ2-7,TRBV2,many,TGTGCCAGCAGGGGACTCTCGGTCTACGAGCAGTACTTC,CASRGLSVYEQYF
TRBD2,TRBJ2-1,TRBV7-3,.,TGTGCCAGCAGCTTAATCCCTAGCGGGCGCGACCTCAACTCCTACAATGAGCAGTTCTTC,CASSLIPSGRDLNSYNEQFF
TRBD1,TRBJ2-1,TRBV11-3,few,TGTGCCAGCAGCTGGACAGGGTCCCACAATGAGCAGTTCTTC,CASSWTGSHNEQFF
TRBD1,TRBJ2-6,TRBV6-1,few,TGTGCCAGCACCCGTGGACAGGGGTTCTTCGGGGGGGCCAACGTCCTGACTTTC,CASTRGQGFFGGANVLTF
.,TRBJ2-5,TRBV9,few,TGTGCCAGCAGCGTTCGAGATTCCGGGGGGCTTGGGACCCAGTACTTC,CASSVRDSGGLGTQYF
.,TRBJ1-6,TRBV7-9,.,TGTGCCAGCGGCTCCACGCGGGGACCGATTTCACCCCTCCACTTT,CASGSTRGPISPLHF
TRBD1,TRBJ1-1,TRBV28,many,TGTGCCAGCAGTTTCCCCGGGACAGATGAAGCTTTCTTT,CASSFPGTDEAFF
.,TRBJ1-5,TRBV3-1,.,TGTGCCAGCAGCCAGTCCGGGACAAATTTAAAGCCCCAGCATTTT,CASSQSGTNLKPQHF
.,TRBJ1-1,TRBV18,.,TGTGCCAGCTCCCGGGGCCCCGTCGAGGACACTGAAGCTTTCTTT,CASSRGPVEDTEAFF
.,TRBJ1-1,TRBV5-1,many,TGCGCCAGCACGCCGGGGGGAGGGAGCACTGAAGCTTTCTTT,CASTPGGGSTEAFF
TRBD1,TRBJ2-7,TRBV2,many,TGTGCCAGCAGTAAACAGACAGGGATTACCTACGAGCAGTACTTC,CASSKQTGITYEQYF
TRBD1,TRBJ2-7,TRBV27,many,TGTGCCAGCAGTCGACCGGGGACAGGGGTCCACGAGCAGTACTTC,CASSRPGTGVHEQYF
TRBD2,TRBJ2-1,TRBV6-9,.,TGTGCCAGCAGTTACTTGACTAGCGGGGGGGCCGATGAGCAGTTCTTC,CASSYLTSGGADEQFF
.,TRBJ1-1,TRBV5-8,many,TGTGCCAGCAGCCGGAAAGTTAACACTGAAGCTTTCTTT,CASSRKVNTEAFF
.,TRBJ1-3,TRBV7-2,.,TGTGCCAGCAGCATCAGCCAACACTCTGGAAACACCATATATTTT,CASSISQHSGNTIYF
TRBD2,TRBJ2-7,TRBV27,many,TGTGCCAGCAGACCCACCTGGGGGACTAGCTCCTACGAGCAGTACTTC,CASRPTWGTSSYEQYF
TRBD1,TRBJ2-2,TRBV7-2,many,TGTGCCAGCAGCCTCTTACAGGGGGCGAGCGGGGAGCTGTTTTTT,CASSLLQGASGELFF
.,TRBJ2-1,TRBV7-2,.,TGTGCCAGCAGCTTTTATACGGCCAATGAGCAGTTCTTC,CASSFYTANEQFF
TRBD1,TRBJ1-1,TRBV6-1,few,TGTGCCAGCAAGGCGACAGGGATGAACACTGAAGCTTTCTTT,CASKATGMNTEAFF
.,TRBJ1-2,TRBV30,many,TGTGCCCACGGGGGGGGAGGGAGCTTGAGGGGCTACACCTTC,CAHGGGGSLRGYTF
TRBD2,TRBJ2-1,TRBV20-1,many,TGCAGTGCTAGAAAGGCTAGCGGTGGCTATGAGCAGTTCTTC,CSARKASGGYEQFF
.,TRBJ2-7,TRBV29-1,many,TGCAGCGTTGCATCGGGTCCTACCTACGAGCAGTACTTC,CSVASGPTYEQYF
TRBD1,TRBJ1-2,TRBV20-1,.,TGCAGTGCTAGAGAGGGCAGACAGGGGGCTGTTGGCTACACCTTC,CSAREGRQGAVGYTF
.,TRBJ2-3,TRBV12-3/TRBV12-4,many,TGTGCCAGCAGGGGGGTTTCAGATACGCAGTATTTT,CASRGVSDTQYF
TRBD1,TRBJ2-3,TRBV27,many,TGTGCCAGCAGTCCCCCCCTGGGACAGGGCCGAATCTTCACAGATACGCAGTATTTT,CASSPPLGQGRIFTDTQYF
TRBD2,TRBJ2-7,TRBV20-1,many,TGCAGTGCTACCCGGACTAGCTCCTACGAGCAGTACTTC,CSATRTSSYEQYF
.,TRBJ2-7,TRBV7-9,many,TGTGCCAGCAGCACCACAGGGTACGAGCAGTACTTC,CASSTTGYEQYF
TRBD2,TRBJ2-7,TRBV12-3/TRBV12-4,few,TGTGCCAGCAGCCCCAGCGGGGGAGCCCCTATCAGACAGTACTTC,CASSPSGGAPIRQYF
.,TRBJ1-1,TRBV10-3,many,TGTGCCATCAGTGGGATACAGGATAGGGCTGAAGCTTTCTTT,CAISGIQDRAEAFF
.,TRBJ2-5,TRBV6-2/TRBV6-3,many,TGTGCCAGCAGTCGGACCCCCCAAGAAGAGACCCAGTACTTC,CASSRTPQEETQYF
TRBD2,TRBJ2-3,TRBV5-4,many,TGTGCCAGCAGCGGGGGACTAGCGAGGGCAGATACGCAGTATTTT,CASSGGLARADTQYF
.,TRBJ1-3,TRBV30,.,TGTGCCTGGACGGGATCTGGAAACACCATATATTTT,CAWTGSGNTIYF
.,TRBJ2-3,TRBV20-1,.,TGCAGTGCTAGGGCGAGCGTCGGCACTCTGACAGATACGCAGTATTTT,CSARASVGTLTDTQYF
TRBD2,TRBJ2-1,TRBV27,many,TGTGCCAGCAGTCCAGCTAGCGGGAGGGCGGGTGAGCAGTTCTTC,CASSPASGRAGEQFF
TRBD2,TRBJ2-7,TRBV20-1,.,TGCAGTGCGCCAAGTCCTGGGACTAGCGGTTCCTACGAGCAGTACTTC,CSAPSPGTSGSYEQYF
TRBD2,TRBJ2-7,TRBV6-2/TRBV6-3,.,TGTGCCAGCAGCCGGGGACTAGCGGGAGACAATGAGCAGTACTTC,CASSRGLAGDNEQYF
.,TRBJ1-1,TRBV29-1,.,TGCAGCGTTGAAAGGGGGGCCGCTGAAGCTTTCTTT,CSVERGAAEAFF
TRBD1,TRBJ2-1,TRBV18,.,TGTGCCAGCTCAAACAAACAGGGGGCTAGTGGTGAGCAGTTCTTC,CASSNKQGASGEQFF
TRBD1,TRBJ2-3,TRBV2,many,TGTGCCAGCAAGGTGCAGGGGGCTGGGGGAGATACGCAGTATTTT,CASKVQGAGGDTQYF
.,TRBJ2-1,TRBV12-3/TRBV12-4,.,TGTGCCAGCAACCCCCACGGGACACTTTGGGCCTATGAGCAGTTCTTC,CASNPHGTLWAYEQFF
.,TRBJ1-2,TRBV13,many,TGTGCCAGCAGCCAACAGGGCAACTATGGCTACACCTTC,CASSQQGNYGYTF
TRBD2,TRBJ2-5,TRBV4-1,few,TGCGCCAGCAGCCAAGATTTGAGCGGGAGGCCGGGGGAGACCCAGTACTTC,CASSQDLSGRPGETQYF
TRBD1,TRBJ2-5,TRBV28,many,TGTGCCAGCAGGTTAGGGCCCCCTGCAGGGGGTTTAAGCAAGATACTAGAGACCCAGTACTTC,CASRLGPPAGGLSKILETQYF
.,TRBJ2-1,TRBV7-9,many,TGTGCCAGCAGCTTGGGCCCTACAACCTACAATGAGCAGTTCTTC,CASSLGPTTYNEQFF
.,TRBJ2-3,TRBV4-1,.,TGCGCCAGCAGCCAAGTCGTTAACAGGGCGCCACAAGATACGCAGTATTTT,CASSQVVNRAPQDTQYF
.,TRBJ1-5,TRBV6-1,.,TGTGCCAGCAAAGCAGGGGATTTCAATCAGCCCCAGCATTTT,CASKAGDFNQPQHF
.,TRBJ2-2,TRBV6-2/TRBV6-3,.,TGTGCCAGCAGTGCCTCGGGGGCTGGGGGCGGGGAGCTGTTTTTT,CASSASGAGGGELFF
.,TRBJ1-1,TRBV3-1,many,TGTGCCAGCAGCCACAACAACCTACAGGACACTGAAGCTTTCTTT,CASSHNNLQDTEAFF
.,TRBJ2-1,TRBV7-6,few,TGTGCCAGCAGCTCGCTCCGAACAGGGAACAATGAGCAGTTCTTC,CASSSLRTGNNEQFF
TRBD2,TRBJ2-1,TRBV5-6,.,TGTGCCAGCAGCTTGGGTACTAGCGGGGTGAGCAATGAGCAGTTCTTC,CASSLGTSGVSNEQFF
.,TRBJ2-6,TRBV5-1,.,TGCGCCAGCAGCCCTGGTGGCCAAACGGATGGGGCCAACGTCCTGACTTTC,CASSPGGQTDGANVLTF
.,TRBJ2-6,TRBV28,.,TGTGCCAGCAGTACAGCACCTGGGGCCAACGTCCTGACTTTC,CASSTAPGANVLTF
TRBD1,TRBJ1-5,TRBV12-3/TRBV12-4,.,TGTGCCAGCAACCCCGGACAGGGAAATCAGCCCCAGCATTTT,CASNPGQGNQPQHF